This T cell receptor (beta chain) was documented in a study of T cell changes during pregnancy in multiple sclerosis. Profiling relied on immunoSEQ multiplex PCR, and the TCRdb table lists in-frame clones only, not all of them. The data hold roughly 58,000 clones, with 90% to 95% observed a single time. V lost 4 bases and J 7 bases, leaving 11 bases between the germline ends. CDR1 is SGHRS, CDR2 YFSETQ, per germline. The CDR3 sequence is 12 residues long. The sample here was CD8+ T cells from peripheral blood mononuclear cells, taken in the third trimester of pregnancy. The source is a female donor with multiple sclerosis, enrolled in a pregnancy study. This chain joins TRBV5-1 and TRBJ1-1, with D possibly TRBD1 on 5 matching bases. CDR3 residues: CASSTGGIEAFF. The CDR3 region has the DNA TGCGCCAGCAGCACGGGGGGTATTGAAGCTTTCTTT.